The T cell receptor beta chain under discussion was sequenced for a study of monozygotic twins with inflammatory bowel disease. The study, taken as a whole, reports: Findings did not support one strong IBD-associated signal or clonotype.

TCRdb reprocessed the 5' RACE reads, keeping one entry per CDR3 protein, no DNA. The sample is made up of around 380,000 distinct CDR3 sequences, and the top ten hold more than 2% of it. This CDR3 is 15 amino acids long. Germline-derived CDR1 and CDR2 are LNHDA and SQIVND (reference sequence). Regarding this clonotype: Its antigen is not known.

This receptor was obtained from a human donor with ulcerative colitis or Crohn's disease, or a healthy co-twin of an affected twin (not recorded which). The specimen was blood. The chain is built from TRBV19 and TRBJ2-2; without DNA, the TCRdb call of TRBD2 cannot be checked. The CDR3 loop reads CASSIVARGAGELFF.